What follows describes a single TCR beta chain. Its specific antigen is unknown. It has no much larger one-base neighbor in the sample; base qualities were not kept. The treatment or condition label, as the study defines it: allogeneic hematopoietic cell transplantation with graft depleted of TCRalphabeta T cells and CD19 B cells. The transplant recipients were children given TCRalphabeta/CD19-depleted allogeneic hematopoietic cell grafts. This sample stems from a study of T-cell reconstitution after alpha-beta-depleted transplantation in children (dated by TCRdb to about 2016). For context, the study as a whole: Using TCR repertoire profiling, the study quantitatively followed how T-cell immune reconstitution unfolded in children after TCRalphabeta/CD19-depleted allogeneic hematopoietic cell transplantation.

CDR1 and CDR2 (SGHTA, FQGNSA) derive from the germline V gene. Relative to germline, V is missing 3 bases and J is missing 4 bases, with 5 bases of the junction outside any gene match. The cysteine opens and the phenylalanine closes a CDR3 of 15 amino acids. The only DNA kept is the CDR3, 45 bases in frame from the first base. Library prep was done by PCR. Sequencing instrument: Illumina HiSeq 2500. TCR libraries were prepared with molecular barcoding, using unique molecular identifiers to normalize TCRbeta repertoire quantification. TCRdb ran its own pipeline on the public reads, namely fastp trimming at Q25 and MiXCR clone calling, and kept in-frame beta chains. Each CDR3 protein appears once, grouped with its most common genes and DNA. The sample table lists hundreds of thousands of distinct CDR3 sequences, around 12% of them with a count of one. Of the sample, 0.65% to 0.9% falls within the top ten clones.

What the work shows at the level of the full study, not this receptor alone: The apparently early alphabetaT-cell count recovery about two months after transplant was reportedly dependent on only several hundred rapidly expanded clones derived from non-depleted graft cells. Hyperexpanded clone frequencies declined over subsequent months; after one year, T-cell counts and TCRbeta diversity were mostly attributed to newly produced T cells. In some patients, the high TCRbeta diversity seen at day 60 was put down to recipient T cells and intrathymic progenitors that had survived conditioning.

The sample consisted of PBMCs, taken before TCRalphabeta/CD19-depleted stem cell transplant. The V gene is TRBV7-2 and the J gene is TRBJ2-2; 7 bases in between match TRBD1. The origin of this receptor is a girl aged 2 to 9 with congenital amegakaryocytic thrombocytopenia, due to receive a stem cell transplant. The DNA sequence is TGTGCCAGCAGCTTTAGGGGACAGCGCACCGGGGAGCTGTTTTTT. This is translated as CASSFRGQRTGELFF.